One and the same sample provided the 25 T cell receptor beta chains below, sequenced in a study of cytomegalovirus exposure and HLA in healthy donors. The primer mix had 60 Vbeta and 13 Jbeta primers. Profiling relied on immunoSEQ multiplex PCR, and the TCRdb table lists in-frame clones only, not all of them. This sample has 90,000 to 110,000 clones, with roughly 80% found just once. Source material: PBMCs. These receptors were collected from a woman aged 40 to 50 in good health and CMV-seropositive.

The chain joins TRBV29-1 to TRBJ2-3; tentative D call: TRBD2 (6 bases). The germline CDR1 and CDR2 sequences are SQVTM and ANQGSEA. The CDR3 loop spans 14 amino acids. V was trimmed by 4 bases and J by 5 bases, leaving 16 bases between them. The CDR3 loop is CSVVEGVVGDTQYF. CDR3 DNA sequence: TGCAGCGTTGTGGAGGGAGTAGTGGGAGATACGCAGTATTTT.

This clone is a singleton in its sample. The rearrangement links TRBV4-3 to TRBJ2-2, with 8 bases that match TRBD2. J gave up 7 bases and V 1 base, and 8 bases lay outside the gene matches. Germline V gene lookup returns CDR1 LGHNA and CDR2 YSLEER. This CDR3 spans 16 amino acids. The CDR3: CASSQAFAGGVGELFF. The DNA for the CDR3 is TGCGCCAGCAGCCAAGCTTTTGCGGGGGGCGTCGGGGAGCTGTTTTTT.

V is TRBV28 and J is TRBJ2-5; D remains ambiguous. Trimming took 3 bases from V and 5 from J, leaving 7 bases between them. The CDR3 extends over 12 amino acids. Germline V gives CDR1 MDHEN, CDR2 SYDVKM. The CDR3 DNA reads TGTGCCAGCAGTTTCCAGTCTGAGACCCAGTACTTC. As protein: CASSFQSETQYF.

This clone was seen only once. The chain employs TRBV28 and TRBJ2-7; 10 bases line up with TRBD1. V lost 7 bases to trimming and J lost 2 bases; unmatched junction nucleotides: 5. This CDR3 has 14 amino acids. Germline assignment: CDR1 MDHEN and CDR2 SYDVKM. CDR3 sequence: CASIGTGVTYEQYF. The CDR3 DNA sequence: TGTGCCAGCATTGGGACAGGGGTTACCTACGAGCAGTACTTC.

CDR3 DNA sequence: TGTGCCAGCAGTGCACGCGCCCAAGAGACCCAGTACTTC. Residues: CASSARAQETQYF. V usage is TRBV2 and J usage is TRBJ2-5, with unresolved D. This CDR3 spans 13 amino acids. With 4 bases removed from V and 1 base from J, the gap between germline ends came to 7 bases. Germline V gene lookup returns CDR1 SNHLY and CDR2 FYNNEI. Looking up the rest from reference TRBV2 and TRBJ2-5 gives the full variable domain: EPEVTQTPSHQVTQMGQEVILRCVPISNHLYFYWYRQILGQKVEFLVSFYNNEISEKSEIFDDQFSVERPDGSNFTLKIRSTKLEDSAMYFCASSARAQETQYFGPGTRLLVL.

The V and J genes are TRBV4-2 and TRBJ1-4; no clear D gene. Trimming cost V 4 bases and J 0 bases, with 15 bases left between them. This CDR3 has 17 residues. From germline, CDR1 is LGHNA and CDR2 YNFKEQ. As DNA, the CDR3 is TGTGCCAGCAGCCTAACCGGGGAGTTTGCAACTAATGAAAAACTGTTTTTT. Translating gives CASSLTGEFATNEKLFF.

The J gene is TRBJ1-1, the V gene TRBV28; D is uncertain. V was cut by 1 base and J by 2 bases, with 8 bases left in between. The CDR3 extends over 14 amino acids. Per germline, CDR1 MDHEN and CDR2 SYDVKM. DNA of the CDR3: TGTGCCAGCAGTTTATTTTTAGCAAACACTGAAGCTTTCTTT. Protein sequence: CASSLFLANTEAFF.

The J gene is TRBJ1-6, the V gene TRBV4-1, with D unresolved. The CDR3 sequence is 15 residues long. With 1 base removed from V and 6 bases from J, the gap between germline ends came to 10 bases. Germline assignment: CDR1 MGHRA and CDR2 YSYEKL. The CDR3 loop reads CASSQGQALNSPLHF. The CDR3 DNA is TGCGCCAGCAGCCAAGGTCAGGCTCTTAATTCACCCCTCCACTTT.

V gene TRBV11-2 combines with J gene TRBJ1-2, with 12 positions matching TRBD1. J lost 7 bases, V lost 7 bases, and 7 bases had no gene match. The CDR3 is 14 residues long. CDR1 SGHAT and CDR2 FQNNGV come from the germline V gene. CDR3 protein: CASTSGTGGVGYTF. As DNA, the CDR3 is TGTGCCAGCACCTCCGGGACAGGGGGCGTTGGCTACACCTTC.

The chain joins TRBV18 to TRBJ2-3; D gene ambiguous. This CDR3 spans 12 amino acids. Germline CDR1 and CDR2: KGHSH and LQKENI. Trimming removed 5 bases from V and 6 bases from J, with 9 bases in between. The CDR3 spells CASSVFRDTQYF. The DNA of the CDR3 is TGTGCCAGCTCAGTTTTTCGGGATACGCAGTATTTT.

The chain combines TRBV11-3 with TRBJ1-1; D gene uncertain. V was shortened by 1 base and J by 7 bases, with 7 bases between the two germline ends. The CDR3 length is 12 residues. Germline V gene lookup returns CDR1 SGHNT and CDR2 YENEEA. CDR3 region: CASSLAEREAFF. The CDR3, as DNA: TGTGCCAGCAGCTTAGCAGAGCGTGAAGCTTTCTTT. Filled out from reference TRBV11-3 and TRBJ1-1, the complete variable domain reads EAGVVQSPRYKIIEKKQPVAFWCNPISGHNTLYWYLQNLGQGPELLIRYENEEAVDDSQLPKDRFSAERLKGVDSTLKIQPAELGDSAVYLCASSLAEREAFFGQGTRLTVV.

The chain carries TRBV15 and TRBJ2-7, with 7 bases fitting TRBD1. Germline CDR1 and CDR2: LNHNV and YYDKDF (reference sequence). The CDR3 loop spans 15 amino acids. V lost 3 bases, J lost 6 bases, and 11 bases stayed unmatched. CDR3 amino acids: CATSSDRAPLLEQYF. Written as DNA, the CDR3 is TGTGCCACCAGCAGTGACAGGGCTCCCCTACTCGAGCAGTACTTC.

This rearrangement joins TRBV7-9 to TRBJ1-1; the D is unclear. CDR3 length: 16 residues. Germline V gene data show CDR1 as SEHNR and CDR2 as FQNEAQ (reference sequence). V gave up 4 bases and J gave up 7 bases, with 22 bases separating them. The CDR3 sequence: CASSSPPGTQHLEAFF. The CDR3 bases are TGTGCCAGCAGCTCCCCCCCCGGAACACAGCACCTTGAAGCTTTCTTT. Full variable domain (outside the CDR3, taken from reference TRBV7-9 and TRBJ1-1): DTGVSQNPRHKITKRGQNVTFRCDPISEHNRLYWYRQTLGQGPEFLTYFQNEAQLEKSRLLSDRFSAERPKGSFSTLEIQRTEQGDSAMYLCASSSPPGTQHLEAFFGQGTRLTVV.

The genes are TRBV12-5 and TRBJ2-7, with D possibly being TRBD2 (5 bases). Germline CDR1 and CDR2: LGHNT and FRNRAP. The CDR3 has 14 amino acids. V lost 2 bases and J lost 2, with 10 bases in between. CDR3: CASGLSAGTYEQYF. The CDR3 DNA reads TGTGCTAGTGGTTTGTCGGCGGGCACCTACGAGCAGTACTTC.

The rearrangement joins TRBV4-1 to TRBJ2-7; 9 bases are shared with TRBD2. This CDR3 has 14 residues. Germline lookup yields CDR1 MGHRA and CDR2 YSYEKL. Trimming took 3 bases from V and 0 from J; bases not matched to a gene: 0. CDR3 DNA sequence: TGCGCCAGCAGCCATAGCGGGAGCTCCTACGAGCAGTACTTC. It is translated as CASSHSGSSYEQYF.

This clone came up once. This chain links TRBV7-9 with TRBJ2-7; TRBD2 matches at 8 bases. The CDR3 runs to 16 residues. CDR1 and CDR2 from the germline V gene are SEHNR and FQNEAQ (reference sequence). With 5 bases clipped from V and 2 bases from J, the junction kept 11 bases outside the gene matches. The CDR3 nucleotides are TGTGCCAGCAGCCTCAGACTAGCGCGACAAACCTACGAGCAGTACTTC. This encodes CASSLRLARQTYEQYF.

V usage is TRBV4-1 and J usage is TRBJ1-4; the D is unclear. This CDR3 is built from 15 residues. Germline CDR1 and CDR2: MGHRA and YSYEKL. The V end was cut by 1 base, the J end by 4 bases, with 10 bases between. This CDR3 reads CASSQVADFNEKLFF. CDR3 coding DNA: TGCGCCAGCAGCCAAGTTGCGGATTTTAATGAAAAACTGTTTTTT.

The chain links TRBV7-9 to TRBJ2-3; D unresolved. The CDR3 spans 14 residues. V was trimmed by 7 bases and J by 4 bases, leaving 15 bases between them. The V gene's germline CDR1 is SEHNR and CDR2 FQNEAQ (reference sequence). The CDR3 loop is CASTDPLGADTQYF. Written as DNA, the CDR3 is TGTGCCAGCACCGACCCATTGGGCGCAGATACGCAGTATTTT. Full variable domain (remainder filled in from reference TRBV7-9 and TRBJ2-3): DTGVSQNPRHKITKRGQNVTFRCDPISEHNRLYWYRQTLGQGPEFLTYFQNEAQLEKSRLLSDRFSAERPKGSFSTLEIQRTEQGDSAMYLCASTDPLGADTQYFGPGTRLTVL.

The V call is TRBV6-5, the J call TRBJ1-1; the match to TRBD1 covers 7 bases. The CDR3 is 15 residues long. Trimming removed 6 bases from V and 0 bases from J; junction bases left unmatched: 7. Germline lookup yields CDR1 MNHEY and CDR2 SVGAGI. The CDR3 DNA sequence: TGTGCCAGCAGGGAACAGGGGCGGATGAACACTGAAGCTTTCTTT. It translates to CASREQGRMNTEAFF.

The chain employs TRBV19 and TRBJ1-5; a weak D match, TRBD1 (5 bases). CDR3 length equals 16 residues. V lost 6 bases and J lost 7, with 22 bases in between. From germline, CDR1 is LNHDA and CDR2 SQIVND (reference sequence). The CDR3 bases are TGTGCCAGTAGAGGCAGGGCCCCCCTGGTCGGGCAGCCCCAGCATTTT. Translated: CASRGRAPLVGQPQHF.

This rearrangement joins TRBV5-1 to TRBJ1-1; D might be TRBD1 (5 bases). The CDR3 extends over 15 amino acids. Trimming pared 2 bases from V and 0 bases from J, leaving 11 bases between. Germline CDR1 SGHRS, CDR2 YFSETQ. The DNA of the CDR3 is TGCGCCAGCAGCTTATTACCAGGGATGAACACTGAAGCTTTCTTT. Translating gives CASSLLPGMNTEAFF.

The rearrangement joins TRBV29-1 to TRBJ1-2; 11 bases align to TRBD1. Per germline, CDR1 SQVTM and CDR2 ANQGSEA. The CDR3 contains 11 residues. V shed 7 bases, J shed 8 bases, and the junction held 3 bases outside the gene matches. CDR3 sequence reads: CSADRGQGYTF. CDR3 coding DNA: TGCAGCGCGGACAGGGGGCAGGGCTACACCTTC.

V and J are TRBV10-3 and TRBJ1-6, with D possibly being TRBD1 (6 bases). CDR3 length equals 15 residues. Per germline, CDR1 ENHRY and CDR2 SYGVKD. V dropped 0 bases and J dropped 6 bases, with 9 bases sitting between them. CDR3 region: CAISESAGANSPLHF. The CDR3 coding sequence is TGTGCCATCAGTGAGTCAGCAGGGGCTAATTCACCCCTCCACTTT.

The rearrangement uses TRBV5-1 and TRBJ1-2, with D perhaps matching TRBD1 (6 bases). The CDR3 totals 14 residues. Germline CDR1 reads SGHRS; CDR2 reads YFSETQ. Deletions cut 3 bases from V and 4 bases from J, with 13 bases between. Written as DNA, the CDR3 is TGCGCCAGCAGCTCCGGACAGCCAGTCTATGGCTACACCTTC. Its translation: CASSSGQPVYGYTF.

This clone was picked up a small number of times. The J gene is TRBJ2-7, the V gene TRBV6-5, with 10 bases aligning to TRBD2. This CDR3 has 15 amino acids. Per germline, CDR1 MNHEY and CDR2 SVGAGI. Trimming removed 6 bases from V and 4 bases from J; junction bases left unmatched: 9. The CDR3 is CASSGRLAGAYEQYF. The CDR3 region has the DNA TGTGCCAGCAGCGGCCGACTAGCGGGTGCGTACGAGCAGTACTTC.